The subject of this entry is one T cell receptor beta chain. What it recognizes is unknown. Assay: immunoSEQ multiplex PCR; the TCRdb copy retains only in-frame clones and omits some. The repertoire holds around 2,500 clones, with around 87% as singletons. V shed 2 bases and J shed 8 bases, with 6 bases lying between them. CDR1 is DFQATT, CDR2 SNEGSKA, per germline (reference sequence). CDR3 length: 11 amino acids. This sample was included in a study of follicular helper T cells after annual influenza vaccination. Study at large: Some donors were sampled over the 2013-2014, 2014-2015 and 2015-2016 vaccinations. Overall study results and limits: Successive annual vaccinations recalled a recurrent oligoclonal ICOS+CD38+ cTfh response with influenza-specific clonotypes. Day 7 ICOS+CD38+ clones were most often found later in ICOS-CD38- cTfh cells.

Time point here: 2014-2015 season, pre-vaccination. This material consisted of CXCR5+ CD38+ circulating T follicular helper cells from blood, taken on the day of influenza vaccination. Subset described: circulating Tfh, non-naive CD4+CXCR5+PD-1+ (ICOS+CD38+ or ICOS-CD38-). The chain joins TRBV20-1 to TRBJ1-4, with TRBD1 as a possible D gene (6 bases). This sequence originates from an adult who received the influenza vaccine. CDR3 protein: CSARRGEKLFF. CDR3 sequence (DNA): TGCAGTGCTAGAAGGGGGGAAAAACTGTTTTTT.